This TCR beta chain was sequenced during a study of T cell repertoires in cytomegalovirus infection. Study-wide background: CMV infection plus the matching HLA type was flagged by public TCR beta signatures. General study results and limits: CMV-specific TCR beta clonotypes restricted by HLA-C were the ones dominating the ex vivo response. The cumulative frequency of public TCR beta families identified carriers of CMV plus the relevant HLA.

Using its own MiXCR run on the reads, TCRdb lists one record per CDR3 protein. The repertoire includes more than 150,000 distinct CDR3 sequences, under 30% of them detected once, and 30% to 35% sits in the top ten. Germline CDR1 is SGHVS and CDR2 is FQNEAQ. The V gene lost 5 bases and the J gene lost 5 bases, with 16 bases spanning the gap. The CDR3 loop spans 15 amino acids. A word on this clonotype: Its antigen remains unknown. A much more abundant neighbour one base away suggests this may be a read error.

The sequenced sample was PBMCs. This receptor was identified in a human donor in good health (CMV status not recorded). Some clones in this sample may be carry-over from other donors' samples. The gene calls are TRBV7-8 and TRBJ2-1, with D perhaps given as TRBD1 or TRBD2 (5 bases each). The CDR3 region is CASSPRSWGNNEQFF. CDR3 nucleotides: TGTGCCAGCAGCCCTAGGAGCTGGGGGAACAATGAGCAGTTCTTC. The whole variable domain, filled in from reference TRBV7-8 and TRBJ2-1, reads GAGVSQSPRYKVAKRGQDVALRCDPISGHVSLFWYQQALGQGPEFLTYFQNEAQLDKSGLPSDRFFAERPEGSVSTLKIQRTQQEDSAVYLCASSPRSWGNNEQFFGPGTRLTVL.